This T cell receptor (beta chain) was obtained from a study of T cell responses to AZD1222 COVID-19 vaccine. Repertoires were generated with immunoSEQ multiplex PCR, while TCRdb's copy carries only in-frame clones and drops some. The sample has tens of thousands of clones, around 87% seen once. Study outcomes and limitations: Two AZD1222 doses significantly raised spike-specific TCR breadth and depth over controls.

V gave up 5 bases and J gave up 1 base, with 8 bases separating them. The CDR3 is 13 amino acids. Concerning this clone: Its antigen remains unknown.

This chain connects TRBV12-3 or TRBV12-4 to TRBJ1-1; no clear D. Material: peripheral blood, obtained 28 days after the second AZD1222 dose. The clonotype was recovered from an adult who received the AZD1222 COVID-19 vaccine. CDR3 in DNA: TGTGCCAGCAGTAGTCAGGCGAACACTGAAGCTTTCTTT. Its protein product is CASSSQANTEAFF.